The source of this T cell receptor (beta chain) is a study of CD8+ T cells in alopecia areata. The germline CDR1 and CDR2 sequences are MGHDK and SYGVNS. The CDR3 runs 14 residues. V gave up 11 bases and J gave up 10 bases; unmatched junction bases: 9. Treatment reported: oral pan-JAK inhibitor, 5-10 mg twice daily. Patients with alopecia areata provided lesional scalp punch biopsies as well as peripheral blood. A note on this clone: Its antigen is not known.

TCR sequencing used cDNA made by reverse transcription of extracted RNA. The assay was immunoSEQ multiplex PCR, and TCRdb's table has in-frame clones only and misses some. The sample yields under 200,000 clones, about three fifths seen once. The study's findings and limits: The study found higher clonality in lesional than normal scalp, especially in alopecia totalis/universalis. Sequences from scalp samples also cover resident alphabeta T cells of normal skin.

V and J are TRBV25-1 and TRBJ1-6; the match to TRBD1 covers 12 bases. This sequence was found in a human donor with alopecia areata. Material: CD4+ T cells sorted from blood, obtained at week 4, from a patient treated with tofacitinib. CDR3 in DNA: TGTGCCGCCAGGGGACAGGGGGCGAGATCACCCCTCCACTTT. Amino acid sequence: CAARGQGARSPLHF.